The entry that follows covers one TCR beta chain sequence. Its specificity is not known. This sample stems from a study of regulatory T cells in long-lasting Graves disease. Study-level results: Authors noted too few samples as a limitation. Relative to new patients (966), persistent patients exhibited greater sharing of public clonotypes (2,741). Persistent disease was associated with favored TRBV28 usage and with favored use of TRBJ1-2 and TRBJ2-5.

Time point denoted: newly diagnosed GD, antithyroid drugs for less than 3 months. Researchers made the TCR library from RNA that was extracted from PBMCs. Combining iRepertoire HTBI primers with Arm-PCR of CDR3 regions, the authors built TCR beta libraries. In TCRdb, the multiplex PCR reads were re-called with MiXCR into one record per CDR3 protein. The sample lists around 400,000 distinct CDR3 sequences; less than 20% were seen once. This CDR3 is built from 16 residues. Germline V gene lookup returns CDR1 MNHEY and CDR2 SMNVEV (reference sequence). V was clipped by 1 base and J by 1 base; unmatched bases: 5.

This sequence was found in a female donor with Graves disease. This sequence joins TRBV27 and TRBJ2-5; 8 nucleotides align to TRBD1. Sequenced material: peripheral blood mononuclear cells (PBMCs), taken at new diagnosis, from a patient treated with antithyroid drugs. CDR3: CASSLFGQGIQETQYF. For the CDR3, the DNA is TGTGCCAGCAGTTTATTTGGACAGGGTATCCAAGAGACCCAGTACTTC.